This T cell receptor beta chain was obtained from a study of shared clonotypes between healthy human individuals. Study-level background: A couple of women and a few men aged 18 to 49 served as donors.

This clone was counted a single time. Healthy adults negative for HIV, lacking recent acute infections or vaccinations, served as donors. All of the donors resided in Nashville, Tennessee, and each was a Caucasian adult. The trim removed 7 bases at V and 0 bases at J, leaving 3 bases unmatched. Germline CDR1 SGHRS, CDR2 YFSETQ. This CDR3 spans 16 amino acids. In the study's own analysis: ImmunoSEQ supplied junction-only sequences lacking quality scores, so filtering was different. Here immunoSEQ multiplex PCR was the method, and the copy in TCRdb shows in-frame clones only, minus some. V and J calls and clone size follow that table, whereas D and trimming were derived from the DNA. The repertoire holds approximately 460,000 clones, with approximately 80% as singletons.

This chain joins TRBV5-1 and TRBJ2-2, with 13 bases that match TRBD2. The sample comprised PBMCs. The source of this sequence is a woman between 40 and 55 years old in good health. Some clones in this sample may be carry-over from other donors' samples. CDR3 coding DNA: TGCGCCAGCGGGACTAGCGGGATCGCGAACACCGGGGAGCTGTTTTTT. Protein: CASGTSGIANTGELFF.